The present T cell receptor beta chain was sequenced within a study of T cell responses to AZD1222 COVID-19 vaccine. Study conclusions and caveats: An increase in Spike-specific TCR breadth and depth was observed after two AZD1222 doses.

The data were produced by immunoSEQ multiplex PCR, yet TCRdb's version contains in-frame clones alone and is incomplete. Of under 200,000 clones listed, 92% are singletons. The V and J ends lost 10 bases and 0 bases respectively, with 9 bases between them. Germline V CDR1 and CDR2: SEHNR, FQNEAQ (reference sequence). The CDR3 is 12 amino acids. Remarks on this clone: Its target is not known.

The source was peripheral blood, collected 28 days after the second AZD1222 dose. This TCR was sampled from an adult who received the AZD1222 COVID-19 vaccine. The V call is TRBV7-9, the J call TRBJ1-1; D ambiguous. CDR3 amino acids: CATQEMNTEAFF. In DNA, the CDR3 is TGTGCCACGCAGGAGATGAACACTGAAGCTTTCTTT.